This T cell receptor beta chain stems from a study of blood T cell repertoires in COVID-19. Study-level information: Samples of COVID-19 (acute and convalescent) were obtained from the United States, Italy and Spain.

The CDR3 sequence is 14 residues long. As originally analysed: Reference gene primer amplification yielded estimated nucleated cell counts. This table comes from immunoSEQ multiplex PCR, and its TCRdb copy is limited to in-frame clones, with some not included. V and J calls plus clone size are reproduced from that table; the DNA served to infer D and trimming. The sample shows about 98,000 clones, around nine tenths of them seen only once. This receptor was identified in a man aged 45-65 years with active or convalescent COVID-19. This chain joins TRBV21-1 and TRBJ2-7; the table's D gene call, TRBD1, was not cross checked with the DNA. TRBV21-1 is a known pseudogene. The sample was peripheral blood. The CDR3 DNA sequence: TGTGCCAGCAGCAGGGGGACAGGGACGGGGGAGCAGTACGTC. Translating it yields CASSRGTGTGEQYV.